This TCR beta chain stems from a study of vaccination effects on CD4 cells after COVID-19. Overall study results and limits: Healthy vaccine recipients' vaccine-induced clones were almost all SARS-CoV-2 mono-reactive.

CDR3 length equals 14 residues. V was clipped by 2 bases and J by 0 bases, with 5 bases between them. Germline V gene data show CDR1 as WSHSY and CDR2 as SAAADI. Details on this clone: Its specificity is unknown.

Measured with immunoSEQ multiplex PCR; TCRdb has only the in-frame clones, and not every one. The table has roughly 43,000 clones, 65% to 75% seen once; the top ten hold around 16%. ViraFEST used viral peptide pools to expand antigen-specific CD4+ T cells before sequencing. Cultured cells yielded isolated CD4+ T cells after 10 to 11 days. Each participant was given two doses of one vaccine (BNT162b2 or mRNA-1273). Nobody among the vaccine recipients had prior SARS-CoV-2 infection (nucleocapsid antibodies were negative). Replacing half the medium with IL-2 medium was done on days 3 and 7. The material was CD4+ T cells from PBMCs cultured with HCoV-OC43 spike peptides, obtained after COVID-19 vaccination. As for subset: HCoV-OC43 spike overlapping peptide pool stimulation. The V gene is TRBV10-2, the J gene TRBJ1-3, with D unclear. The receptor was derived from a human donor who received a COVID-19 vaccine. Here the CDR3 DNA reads TGCGCCAGCAGTGAGGGGAGCTCTGGAAACACCATATATTTT. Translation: CASSEGSSGNTIYF.